The clone carrying this TCR beta chain occurred many times. What it binds is unknown. Each CDR3 protein gets one entry after TCRdb re-called the RACE reads with MiXCR. The top ten hold 16% of the sample, which has about 48,000 distinct CDR3 sequences, 9.9% seen once. Time point described: patch test 3, about 24 weeks after DPC sensitization. Treatment defined: therapeutic diphenylcyclopropenone sensitization with weekly scalp DPC. This record belongs to a study of human T cells and chemical hapten exposure. On the study more broadly: The patient population, which was mostly female, had alopecia areata, totalis or universalis. Study-wide points: Relative to control repertoires, expanded TCRs gave rise to significantly more large CDR3 similarity clusters. No alteration of TCRs above 1 in 1000 frequency was seen with DPC sensitization.

This sample comprised whole blood, obtained in connection with sensitization to the hapten diphenylcyclopropenone (DPC). The origin of this receptor is a woman between 40 and 55 years old with alopecia areata. Some clones in this sample may be carry-over from other donors' samples.

CDR3 in amino acids: CASSPGLDGYTF. CDR3 in DNA: TGTGCCAGCAGCCCGGGCCTTGATGGCTACACCTTC. The rearrangement uses TRBV7-2 and TRBJ1-2, with D unclear. With 5 bases removed from V and 6 bases from J, the gap between germline ends came to 10 bases. Germline V gene lookup returns CDR1 SGHTA and CDR2 FQGNSA. This CDR3 is built from 12 residues.